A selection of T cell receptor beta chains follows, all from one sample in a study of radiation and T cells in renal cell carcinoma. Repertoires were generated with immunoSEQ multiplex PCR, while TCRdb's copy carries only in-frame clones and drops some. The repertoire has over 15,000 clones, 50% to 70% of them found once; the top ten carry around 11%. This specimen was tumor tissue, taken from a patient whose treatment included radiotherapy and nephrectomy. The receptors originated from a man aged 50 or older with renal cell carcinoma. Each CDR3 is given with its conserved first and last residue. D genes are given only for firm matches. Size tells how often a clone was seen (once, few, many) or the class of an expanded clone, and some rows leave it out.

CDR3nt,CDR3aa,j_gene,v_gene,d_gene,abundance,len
TGTGCCAGCCTCTCCCAGGTTGAGCAGTTCTTC,CASLSQVEQFF,TRBJ2-1,TRBV7-2,.,.,11
TGTGCCAGCAGCCAAGAACTAAGACGGGGGGGAGAGACCCAGTACTTC,CASSQELRRGGETQYF,TRBJ2-5,TRBV4-2,TRBD2,.,16
TGTGCCAGCAGCTCCCAAGGCTACAGGGTTCCGTACACCTTC,CASSSQGYRVPYTF,TRBJ1-2,TRBV7-2,.,few,14
TGCGCCAGCAGCCAAGACCGCAGGGGAGGGAACTACGAGCAGTACTTC,CASSQDRRGGNYEQYF,TRBJ2-7,TRBV4-3,.,many,16
TGTGCCAGTAGCCAGCCCAGGGGTAGCGCGGGAACCGGGGAGCTGTTTTTT,CASSQPRGSAGTGELFF,TRBJ2-2,TRBV19,.,.,17
TGTGCCACCAGCACCGCCGAGGACAGCACGCGAGAAGCTTTCTTT,CATSTAEDSTREAFF,TRBJ1-1,TRBV15,.,.,15
TGTGCCAGCAGCTCAACGTCGACTAGCGGGATGAACACCGGGGAGCTGTTTTTT,CASSSTSTSGMNTGELFF,TRBJ2-2,TRBV5-6,TRBD2,.,18
TGTGCCAGCAGTGCCGGGACTAGCGGGGGGAATGAGCAGTTCTTC,CASSAGTSGGNEQFF,TRBJ2-1,TRBV6-4,TRBD2,.,15
TGTGCCAGCAGTCCACAGGGGGGCTACAATGAGCAGTTCTTC,CASSPQGGYNEQFF,TRBJ2-1,TRBV6-5,TRBD1,.,14
TGCGCCAGCCGATGGACTAGCGGGGACAATGAGCAGTTCTTC,CASRWTSGDNEQFF,TRBJ2-1,TRBV5-1,TRBD2,.,14